The T cell receptor beta chain under discussion was sequenced for a study of blood T cells in healthy people across ages (dated by TCRdb to the mid-2010s). About the full investigation: In model experiments, template switching captured about one uniquely barcoded TCR beta cDNA molecule for every two T cells. The study measured age-related changes in TCR beta repertoire diversity using deep sequencing normalized with unique cDNA molecular identifiers. Using the same blood draw, the study looked at two additional independent replicas of 1 million unique cDNA reads for two donors, one aged 18 to 30 and the other aged 80 or older. Four age groups were formed from the donors: young (average approximately 15 years), middle-aged (roughly 38), aged (more than 55) and long-lived (around 82). To avoid experimental bias, donors of different ages were distributed randomly across sequencing lanes. Study-wide findings and limitations: Estimates of total diversity based on one million sequenced T cells were regarded as lower bounds and as underestimates. As age increased, observed TCR beta diversity per million T cells dropped in a roughly linear way, and a significant reduction was already evident by age about 40. Because profiling used bulk unsorted PBMCs, naive and antigen-experienced compartments could not be compared conclusively. Compared with the aged group, the long-lived group had more naive CD4+ T cells, fewer expanded clones and increased TCR diversity, suggesting age selection. The CMV infection status of donors was not known, potentially confounding age-related changes in expanded clonotypes. Observed TCR beta diversity correlated strongly with the percentage of naive T cells measured by flow cytometry.

Libraries came from 5' RACE. Data came from an Illumina HiSeq 2500. A second PCR of about 7 to 12 cycles was run with a J-beta primer mix and a sample-barcoded 5' primer. Each TCR beta cDNA molecule received a unique molecular identifier from a template-switch 5' adaptor carrying 12 random nucleotides. Each sample yielded at least 2.5 million CDR3-containing paired-end reads. All of the RNA was converted into first-strand cDNA using the Mint cDNA synthesis kit, with a TRBC-specific oligonucleotide serving as the primer. After uracil-DNA glycosylase treatment, a first 18-cycle PCR used universal primers M1SS and BC2_uni_R on all cDNA. In the paper's pipeline: For normalization, 1 million high-quality reads were randomly selected from each sample, with every read carrying a distinct molecular identifier. Instead of being binned into consensus sequences, reads with shared molecular identifiers were discarded. MiTCR, set to a Q25 quality threshold and the strictest error-elimination algorithm, was used for CDR3 identification, clonotype clustering and error correction. Lower-bound total TCR beta diversity was estimated with a nonparametric unseen species model using Euler transformation. TCRdb ran its own pipeline on the public reads, namely fastp trimming at Q25 and MiXCR clone calling, and kept in-frame beta chains. Here each entry gathers all rows of one CDR3 protein and keeps the most common genes and DNA. V and J calls and clone size were set by TCRdb, not the authors. A total of roughly 800,000 distinct CDR3 sequences appear in this sample, nearly 60% of them only once. The ten largest clones represent over 20% of the sample.

Donors were 40 or so systemically healthy Caucasian individuals from Russia aged roughly 6 to 90 years. About 10 milliliters of peripheral blood were collected from each donor into EDTA-treated Vacutainer tubes. Ficoll-Paque density-gradient centrifugation was used to isolate PBMCs, with at least 6.5 million per sample. Total RNA was extracted from PBMCs with Trizol reagent, with at least 6 micrograms obtained per sample. The percentages of naive CD45RAhigh/CD27high T cells were determined by flow cytometry on a PBMC aliquot from every donor. At the junction V is shortened by 2 bases and J by 5 bases; bases outside the gene matches: 5. Taken from cysteine to phenylalanine, the CDR3 has 14 residues. The DNA shown is the 42-base CDR3, in frame from base 1. The germline V gene gives CDR1 as MNHEY and CDR2 as SVGEGT. In the case of this clonotype: Its cognate antigen has yet to be identified. The record has no base qualities; no much larger clone is one base away.

The chain was built from TRBV6-2 or TRBV6-3 and TRBJ2-7, and 8 junction bases match TRBD2. The specimen sequenced was blood. The sequence derives from a man between 25 and 39 years old in good health. The bases are TGTGCCAGCAGTTACGGCGGGGGGCAGGACGAGCAGTACTTC. Protein translation: CASSYGGGQDEQYF.